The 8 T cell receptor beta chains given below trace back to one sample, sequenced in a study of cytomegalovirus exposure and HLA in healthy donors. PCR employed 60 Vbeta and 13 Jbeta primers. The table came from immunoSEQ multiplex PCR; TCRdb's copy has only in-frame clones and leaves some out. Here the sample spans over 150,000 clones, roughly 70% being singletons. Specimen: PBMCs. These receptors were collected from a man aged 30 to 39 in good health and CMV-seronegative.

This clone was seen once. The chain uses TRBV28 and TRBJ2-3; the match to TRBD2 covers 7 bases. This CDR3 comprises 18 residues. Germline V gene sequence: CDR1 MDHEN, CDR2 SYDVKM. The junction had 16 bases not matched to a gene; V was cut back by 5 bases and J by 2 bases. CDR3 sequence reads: CASSPWPQSGVITDTQYF. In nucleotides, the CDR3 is TGTGCCAGCAGTCCCTGGCCCCAAAGCGGGGTTATCACAGATACGCAGTATTTT.

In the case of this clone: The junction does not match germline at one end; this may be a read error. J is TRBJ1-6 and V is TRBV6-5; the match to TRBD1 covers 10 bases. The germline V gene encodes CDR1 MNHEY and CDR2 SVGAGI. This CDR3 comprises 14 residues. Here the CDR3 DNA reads TGTGCCAGCAGTCCGGGACAGGGGAATTCACCCCTCAACTTT. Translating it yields CASSPGQGNSPLNF.

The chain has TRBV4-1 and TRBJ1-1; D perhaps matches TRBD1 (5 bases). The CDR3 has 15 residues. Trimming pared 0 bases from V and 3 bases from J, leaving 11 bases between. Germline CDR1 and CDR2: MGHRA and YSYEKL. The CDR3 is CASSQEPGGYTEAFF. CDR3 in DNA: TGCGCCAGCAGCCAAGAACCCGGGGGGTACACTGAAGCTTTCTTT.

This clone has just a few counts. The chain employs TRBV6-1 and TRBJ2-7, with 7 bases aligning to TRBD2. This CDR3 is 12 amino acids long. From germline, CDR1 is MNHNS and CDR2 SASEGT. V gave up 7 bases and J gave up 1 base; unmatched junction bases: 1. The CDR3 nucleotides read TGTGCCAGCAAGCGGGGATCCTACGAGCAGTACTTC. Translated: CASKRGSYEQYF.

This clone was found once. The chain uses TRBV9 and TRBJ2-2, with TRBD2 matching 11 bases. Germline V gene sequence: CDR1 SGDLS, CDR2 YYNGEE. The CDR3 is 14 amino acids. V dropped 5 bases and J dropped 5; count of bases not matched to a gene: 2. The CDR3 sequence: CASSPSGRTGELFF. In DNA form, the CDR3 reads TGTGCCAGCAGTCCTAGCGGGAGGACCGGGGAGCTGTTTTTT.

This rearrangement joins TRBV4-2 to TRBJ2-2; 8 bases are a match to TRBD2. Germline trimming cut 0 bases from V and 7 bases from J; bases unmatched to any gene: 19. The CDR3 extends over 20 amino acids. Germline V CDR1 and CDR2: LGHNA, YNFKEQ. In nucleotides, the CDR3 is TGTGCCAGCAGCCAAGAAGTAGGCGGGAGGCGCTTTCCCCAGGTCGGGGAGCTGTTTTTT. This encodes CASSQEVGGRRFPQVGELFF.

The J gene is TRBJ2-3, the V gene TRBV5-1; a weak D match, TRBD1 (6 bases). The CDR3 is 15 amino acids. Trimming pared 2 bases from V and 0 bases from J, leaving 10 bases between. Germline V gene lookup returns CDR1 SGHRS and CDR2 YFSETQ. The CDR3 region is CASSLWGPSTDTQYF. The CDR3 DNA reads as TGCGCCAGCAGCTTATGGGGGCCGAGCACAGATACGCAGTATTTT.

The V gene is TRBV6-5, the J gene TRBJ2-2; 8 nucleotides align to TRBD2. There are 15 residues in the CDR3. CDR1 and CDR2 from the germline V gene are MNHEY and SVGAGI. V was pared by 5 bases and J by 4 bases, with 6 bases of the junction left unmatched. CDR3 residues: CASSLRTSRTGELFF. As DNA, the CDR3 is TGTGCCAGCAGTCTCCGGACTAGCCGCACCGGGGAGCTGTTTTTT.